This TCR beta chain is drawn from a study of blood T cells in healthy people across ages. Concerning this clonotype itself: Its antigen is not known.

A sample-barcoded 5' primer and a J-beta primer mix were used in a second PCR of roughly 6 to 11 cycles. TCRdb passed the 5' RACE reads through MiXCR, listing each CDR3 protein once. There are 600,000 or so distinct CDR3 sequences in the sample; under 55% occur only once, and approximately 25% lies in the top ten. CDR1 is MNHEY, CDR2 SVGAGI, per germline. The CDR3 runs to 14 residues. V gave up 6 bases and J gave up 2 bases; unmatched junction bases: 2. Findings of the study overall: Diversity figures derived from one million T cells were judged to underestimate the true value. Donor CMV status was unknown, possibly confounding expanded clonotype changes.

Sequenced input: blood. This rearrangement joins TRBV6-5 to TRBJ2-5, with 11 bases fitting TRBD2. The TCR originated in a man older than 75 in good health. CDR3 sequence (DNA): TGTGCCAGCAGGACTAGCGGGACTCAAGAGACCCAGTACTTC. Protein sequence: CASRTSGTQETQYF.